The 20 T cell receptor beta chains given below trace back to one sample, sequenced in a study of cytomegalovirus exposure and HLA in healthy donors. The study ran its PCR with 60 Vbeta and 13 Jbeta primers. Assay: immunoSEQ multiplex PCR; the TCRdb copy retains only in-frame clones and omits some. This table holds about 85,000 clones, 80% found once. Sequencing input: PBMCs. The receptors derive from a man aged 50 to 59 in good health and CMV-seropositive.

This clone has only a few counts. V is TRBV6-6 and J is TRBJ2-1, with 8 positions matching TRBD2. The CDR3 totals 13 residues. V gave up 7 bases and J gave up 4 bases; unmatched junction bases: 3. CDR1 MNHNY and CDR2 SVGAGI come from the germline V gene (reference sequence). The CDR3 DNA reads as TGTGCCAGCACTGCGGGAGGATACAATGAGCAGTTCTTC. Translating gives CASTAGGYNEQFF.

This chain links TRBV10-3 with TRBJ1-2; maybe TRBD1 (5 bases). CDR3 length: 15 amino acids. Germline CDR1 reads ENHRY; CDR2 reads SYGVKD. V was pared by 10 bases and J by 8 bases, with 26 bases between. CDR3 DNA sequence: TGTGCCACCCACGGAGGGGAGAGAAACAGGAGGGGCTACACCTTC. Protein: CATHGGERNRRGYTF.

CDR3 protein: CASSAEPGAPNNEQFF. CDR3 DNA: TGTGCCAGCAGTGCTGAACCGGGAGCGCCGAACAATGAGCAGTTCTTC. V is TRBV11-2 and J is TRBJ2-1; maybe TRBD2 (6 bases). The CDR3 runs 16 residues. The germline CDR1 and CDR2 sequences are SGHAT and FQNNGV. V was pared by 6 bases and J by 5 bases, with 20 bases between.

V gene TRBV19 combines with J gene TRBJ2-3, with 10 bases aligning to TRBD2. V shed 4 bases and J 4 bases; nucleotides not matched to a gene: 14. CDR3 length: 18 residues. Germline CDR1 is LNHDA and CDR2 is SQIVND (reference sequence). The CDR3 sequence is CASSKGKREGPLADTQYF. In DNA, the CDR3 is TGTGCCAGTAGTAAGGGGAAGCGGGAGGGCCCTCTCGCAGATACGCAGTATTTT.

For the CDR3, the DNA is TGTGCCAGTAGTATCAGACTAGCGTGGGACAATGAGCAGTTCTTC. This sequence encodes CASSIRLAWDNEQFF. This chain joins TRBV19 and TRBJ2-1; 8 bases agree with TRBD2. CDR3 length: 15 amino acids. The germline gives CDR1 LNHDA, CDR2 SQIVND (reference sequence). With 3 bases clipped from V and 5 bases from J, the junction kept 6 bases outside the gene matches.

The chain recombines TRBV7-3 with TRBJ2-2; 7 nucleotides line up with TRBD1. The length of the CDR3 is 14 residues. The V and J ends lost 1 base and 4 bases, in that order; junction bases with no gene match: 0. Germline-derived CDR1 and CDR2 are SGHTA and FQGTGA. CDR3 sequence (DNA): TGTGCCAGCAGCTTAAACAGGGGCACCGGGGAGCTGTTTTTT. It yields the protein CASSLNRGTGELFF.

This chain connects TRBV10-3 to TRBJ2-7, with D perhaps TRBD2 (6 bases). The germline V and J ends were trimmed by 11 bases and 3 bases, with 20 bases remaining between them. The CDR3 is 14 residues long. Germline V gives CDR1 ENHRY, CDR2 SYGVKD. The CDR3 coding sequence is TGTGCCTCCGCCAGGGAGCGGGCCGACTACGAGCAGTACTTC. Protein: CASARERADYEQYF.

The chain carries TRBV6-6 and TRBJ1-5; D unresolved. Trimming removed 0 bases at V and 8 bases at J, with 8 bases between. The CDR3 loop spans 13 amino acids. Looked up from germline, CDR1 is MNHNY and CDR2 is SVGAGI (reference sequence). The CDR3 region has the DNA TGTGCCAGCAGTTACTCGCCCTCGGAGCCCCAGCATTTT. Its protein product is CASSYSPSEPQHF.

This chain connects TRBV7-2 to TRBJ2-5, with TRBD2 identical over 8 bases. The V gene end was trimmed by 4 bases and the J gene end by 4 bases; junction bases not matched to a gene: 11. Germline CDR1 reads SGHTA; CDR2 reads FQGNSA. The CDR3 extends over 16 amino acids. Here the CDR3 reads CASSSHGAGVGETQYF. CDR3 coding DNA: TGTGCCAGCAGCTCCCATGGAGCGGGAGTCGGAGAGACCCAGTACTTC.

The rearrangement uses TRBV5-4 and TRBJ2-3, with D perhaps matching TRBD2 (5 bases). Germline CDR1 is SGHNT and CDR2 is YYREEE (reference sequence). V lost 6 bases and J lost 4, with 15 bases in between. The CDR3 contains 14 residues. The CDR3 DNA follows: TGTGCCAGCATCAATAGAGGAGGCGCAGATACGCAGTATTTT. Translated, it gives CASINRGGADTQYF.

The rearrangement joins TRBV5-6 to TRBJ2-4; 8 positions agree with TRBD2. This CDR3 spans 16 amino acids. CDR1 is SGHDT, CDR2 YYEEEE, per germline. V was clipped by 4 bases and J by 8 bases; unmatched bases: 14. CDR3 DNA sequence: TGTGCCAGCAGCCCTCCGGGGGGGAGGACGGGGGACATTCAGTACTTC. Amino acid sequence: CASSPPGGRTGDIQYF. Full variable domain (outside the CDR3, taken from reference TRBV5-6 and TRBJ2-4): DAGVTQSPTHLIKTRGQQVTLRCSPKSGHDTVSWYQQALGQGPQFIFQYYEEEERQRGNFPDRFSGHQFPNYSSELNVNALLLGDSALYLCASSPPGGRTGDIQYFGAGTRLSVL.

The chain is built from TRBV5-1 and TRBJ1-2, with 10 bases aligning to TRBD1. CDR3 length equals 15 residues. Germline CDR1 reads SGHRS; CDR2 reads YFSETQ. J was trimmed by 4 bases and V by 4 bases; bases with no gene match: 7. The CDR3 DNA is TGCGCCAGCAGCACCGGACAGGGGGGCCTCTATGGCTACACCTTC. Residues: CASSTGQGGLYGYTF.

The chain combines TRBV5-1 with TRBJ2-2, with 9 nucleotides matching TRBD2. The V and J ends lost 4 bases and 7 bases, in that order; junction bases with no gene match: 11. Per germline, CDR1 SGHRS and CDR2 YFSETQ. The CDR3 loop spans 16 amino acids. The CDR3 region is CASSPDPSSGIGELFF. The CDR3 bases are TGCGCCAGCAGCCCCGACCCCTCTAGCGGGATCGGGGAGCTGTTTTTT.

The CDR3 loop reads CASSGWTEGTDTQYF. The CDR3 nucleotides read TGTGCCAGCAGCGGGTGGACAGAGGGCACAGATACGCAGTATTTT. The chain carries TRBV7-8 and TRBJ2-3; tentatively, D is TRBD1 (6 bases). V was clipped by 5 bases and J by 1 base, with 13 bases between them. CDR3 length equals 15 residues. Looked up from germline, CDR1 is SGHVS and CDR2 is FQNEAQ.

Comments on this clone: In the same sample, other DNA sequences code for this CDR3. The chain uses TRBV5-1 and TRBJ1-2; D might be TRBD1 (6 bases). This CDR3 contains 14 residues. The germline V gene has CDR1 SGHRS and CDR2 YFSETQ. Trimming stripped 7 bases from V and 8 bases from J, with 21 bases between. CDR3 region: CASGRDNPWEGYTF. CDR3 DNA sequence: TGCGCCAGCGGACGGGACAACCCTTGGGAGGGCTACACCTTC.

V is TRBV6-5 and J is TRBJ2-2; 7 positions agree with TRBD2. CDR1 and CDR2 from the germline V gene are MNHEY and SVGAGI. There are 16 residues in the CDR3. With 0 bases clipped from V and 5 bases from J, the junction kept 6 bases outside the gene matches. CDR3 sequence reads: CASSYSTGRLTGELFF. In nucleotides, the CDR3 is TGTGCCAGCAGTTACTCAACCGGGAGGCTTACCGGGGAGCTGTTTTTT.

The chain recombines TRBV6-5 with TRBJ1-3; possible D gene TRBD1, 6 bases. The CDR3 runs 14 residues. Trimming removed 6 bases at V and 0 bases at J, with 9 bases between. CDR1 and CDR2 from the germline V gene are MNHEY and SVGAGI. The CDR3 protein is CASRGTSSGNTIYF. The CDR3 DNA sequence: TGTGCCAGCAGGGGGACAAGCTCTGGAAACACCATATATTTT.

The chain links TRBV11-2 to TRBJ2-5, with D maybe TRBD2 (6 bases). The CDR3 has 14 residues. Germline loops: CDR1 SGHAT, CDR2 FQNNGV. Trimming cost V 5 bases and J 1 base, with 11 bases left between them. The CDR3 region is CASSSTSFQETQYF. The CDR3 coding sequence is TGTGCCAGCAGCAGCACTAGCTTCCAAGAGACCCAGTACTTC.

The V and J genes are TRBV4-2 and TRBJ1-2; D is ambiguous. V lost 4 bases and J 8 bases, leaving 14 bases between the germline ends. Germline CDR1 is LGHNA and CDR2 is YNFKEQ. The CDR3 runs to 13 residues. The CDR3: CASSPYTGNGYTF. The CDR3, as DNA: TGTGCCAGCAGCCCCTACACCGGGAACGGCTACACCTTC.

The chain links TRBV2 to TRBJ2-7, with a possible D match to TRBD2 (6 bases). The germline V gene encodes CDR1 SNHLY and CDR2 FYNNEI. V was cut by 5 bases and J by 1 base, with 12 bases left in between. The CDR3 has 14 residues. CDR3 region: CASSSVSGSYEQYF. The CDR3 DNA follows: TGTGCCAGCAGTTCGGTTAGCGGATCCTACGAGCAGTACTTC.